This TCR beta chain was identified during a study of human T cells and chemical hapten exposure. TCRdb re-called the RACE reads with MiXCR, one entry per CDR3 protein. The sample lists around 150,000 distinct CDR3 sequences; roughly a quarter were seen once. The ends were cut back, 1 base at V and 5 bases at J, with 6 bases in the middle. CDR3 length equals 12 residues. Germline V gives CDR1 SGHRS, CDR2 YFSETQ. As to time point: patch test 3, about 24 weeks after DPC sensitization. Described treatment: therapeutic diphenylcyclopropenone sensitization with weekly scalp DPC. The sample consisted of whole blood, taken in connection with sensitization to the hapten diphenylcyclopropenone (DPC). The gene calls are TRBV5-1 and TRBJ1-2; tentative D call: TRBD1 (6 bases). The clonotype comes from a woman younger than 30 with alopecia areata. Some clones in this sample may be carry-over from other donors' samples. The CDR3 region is CASSLQGYGYTF. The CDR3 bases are TGCGCCAGCAGCTTGCAGGGGTATGGCTACACCTTC.